These T cell receptor beta chains were read from a single sample in a study of blood T cell repertoires in COVID-19. Sequencing used immunoSEQ multiplex PCR; TCRdb keeps in-frame clones, though not all of them. This sample has approximately 50,000 clones, with about 85% found just once. The sequencing input was peripheral blood. These receptors were collected from a man aged 55 to 70 with acute or convalescent COVID-19. Both conserved end residues are part of each CDR3. D genes are given only for firm matches. Clone size is stated in some rows and not others, as once, few, many or a class when expanded.

D	V	size	J	DNA	CDR3
-	TRBV19	-	TRBJ2-4	TGTGCCACCTCCCAGGGGGGCCTTCAGTACTTC	CATSQGGLQYF
-	TRBV2	once	TRBJ2-1	TGTGCCAGCAGTGTCGAGGGGGACTCCTACAATGAGCAGTTCTTC	CASSVEGDSYNEQFF
TRBD2	TRBV28	-	TRBJ2-7	TGTGCCAGCAGCCGTTCGGGGGGGATCCCCTACGAGCAGTACTTC	CASSRSGGIPYEQYF
-	TRBV7-9	-	TRBJ2-1	TGTGCCAGCAGCCGAGGAACGCCCCCATGGAATGAGCAGTTCTTC	CASSRGTPPWNEQFF
-	TRBV21-1	-	TRBJ1-3	TGTGCCAGCAGCAAGTACAGGGCCCCCTCTGGAAACACCATATATTTT	CASSKYRAPSGNTIYF
TRBD1	TRBV27	-	TRBJ2-1	TGTGCCAGCAGGTTAAGACAGGGGTCCAATGAGCAGTTCTTC	CASRLRQGSNEQFF
TRBD1	TRBV12-3/TRBV12-4	-	TRBJ2-7	TGTGCCAGCAGTTCGTGGGACAGCTACGAGCAGTACTTC	CASSSWDSYEQYF
-	TRBV15	-	TRBJ1-6	TGTGCCACCAGCCCTAGACAGTCTTCACCCCTCCACTTT	CATSPRQSSPLHF
TRBD2	TRBV19	-	TRBJ2-1	TGTGCCAGTAGTAGCGGGACACGCGCGGTAGATAGCGGGAGGGCTTTCTTC	CASSSGTRAVDSGRAFF
TRBD2	TRBV5-1	few	TRBJ2-1	TGCGCCAGCAGCAGGGGGACTAGCGGGAGTGGATCCTACAATGAGCAGTTCTTC	CASSRGTSGSGSYNEQFF
-	TRBV3-1/TRBV3-2	-	TRBJ2-5	TGTGCCAGCAGTCACAGAGGAGGGTTCGAGACCCAGTACTTC	CASSHRGGFETQYF
TRBD2	TRBV3-1/TRBV3-2	-	TRBJ2-3	TGTGCCAGCAGCCCCGCGACTAGCGGATCCCTGCGGTCAACGCAGTATTTT	CASSPATSGSLRSTQYF
-	TRBV5-8	-	TRBJ1-4	TGTGCCAGCAGCTTGGAGCGGGGGCGAGGTGAAAAACTGTTTTTT	CASSLERGRGEKLFF
TRBD1	TRBV3-1/TRBV3-2	-	TRBJ2-1	TGTGCCAGCAGCGCTAGTGACAGGGCATACAATGAGCAGTTCTTC	CASSASDRAYNEQFF
-	TRBV7-3	-	TRBJ2-1	TGTGCCAGCAGCTTCTCCGGGACTTCCTACAATGAGCAGTTCTTC	CASSFSGTSYNEQFF
TRBD1	TRBV4-2	few	TRBJ2-2	TGTGCCAGTAGACAGGGGGAGGCCGGGGAGCTGTTTTTT	CASRQGEAGELFF
-	TRBV18	-	TRBJ1-6	TGTGCCAGCTCACTAGGACAGAAAGATAATTCACCCCTCCACTTT	CASSLGQKDNSPLHF
-	TRBV6-2/TRBV6-3	-	TRBJ1-5	TGTGCCAGCAGCGGACTGAATAGCAATCAGCCCCAGCATTTT	CASSGLNSNQPQHF
-	TRBV10-2	-	TRBJ2-7	TGCGCCAGCAGTGAGGACTGGATAACGGGGGAGCAGTACTTC	CASSEDWITGEQYF
TRBD1	TRBV11-2	once	TRBJ1-1	TGTGCCAGCAGCGCCATCAGGGGGCTTACTGAAGCTTTCTTT	CASSAIRGLTEAFF
TRBD1	TRBV30	-	TRBJ1-5	TGTGCCTGGGACGGACAGGGCGGAAATCAGCCCCAGCATTTT	CAWDGQGGNQPQHF
TRBD1	TRBV3-1/TRBV3-2	-	TRBJ1-3	TGTGCCAGCAGGCACAGGGGGCAAGGAAACACCATATATTTT	CASRHRGQGNTIYF
TRBD2	TRBV19	-	TRBJ2-5	TGTGCCAGTAGTATAGGACTAGCGGGAGTTGGAGAGACCCAGTACTTC	CASSIGLAGVGETQYF
-	TRBV27	-	TRBJ1-6	TGTGCCAGCAGTTTGCGCGGGGGAACCTCTTATAATTCACCCCTCCACTTT	CASSLRGGTSYNSPLHF
TRBD1	TRBV6-2/TRBV6-3	-	TRBJ1-1	TGTGCCAGCAGTTACTCTCCCGGGACAGGGGTTGCCGGAGCTTTCTTT	CASSYSPGTGVAGAFF
TRBD1	TRBV24-1	-	TRBJ2-5	TGTGCCACCAGTGATTGGGGACAGTGGGAGACCCAGTACTTC	CATSDWGQWETQYF
TRBD2	TRBV6-2/TRBV6-3	-	TRBJ2-1	TGTGCCAGCAGTTCCGCCGGGGGGAACTACAATGAGCAGTTCTTC	CASSSAGGNYNEQFF
TRBD2	TRBV7-3	-	TRBJ2-1	TGTGCCAGCAGGTTAGCGGGAGATTCCTACAATGAGCAGTTCTTC	CASRLAGDSYNEQFF
-	TRBV2	-	TRBJ1-2	TGTGCCAGCAGCGGACAAGGCTATGGCTACACCTTC	CASSGQGYGYTF
-	TRBV10-2	-	TRBJ2-3	TGCGCCAGCCGTGGAATTCAGGGGTCAGATACGCAGTATTTT	CASRGIQGSDTQYF